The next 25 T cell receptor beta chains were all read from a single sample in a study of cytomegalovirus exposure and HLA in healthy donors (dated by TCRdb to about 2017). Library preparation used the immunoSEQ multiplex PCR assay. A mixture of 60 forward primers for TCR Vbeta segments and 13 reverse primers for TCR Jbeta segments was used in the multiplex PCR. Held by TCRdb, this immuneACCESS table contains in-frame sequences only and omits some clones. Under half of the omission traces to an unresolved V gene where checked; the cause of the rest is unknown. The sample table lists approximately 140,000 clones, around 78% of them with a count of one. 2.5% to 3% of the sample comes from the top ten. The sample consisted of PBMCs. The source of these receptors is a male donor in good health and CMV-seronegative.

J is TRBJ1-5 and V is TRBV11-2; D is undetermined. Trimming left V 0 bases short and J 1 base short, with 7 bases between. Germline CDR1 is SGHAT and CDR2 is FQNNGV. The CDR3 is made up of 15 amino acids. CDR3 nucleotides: TGTGCCAGCAGCTTAGAGGGCGGGAGCAATCAGCCCCAGCATTTT. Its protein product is CASSLEGGSNQPQHF.

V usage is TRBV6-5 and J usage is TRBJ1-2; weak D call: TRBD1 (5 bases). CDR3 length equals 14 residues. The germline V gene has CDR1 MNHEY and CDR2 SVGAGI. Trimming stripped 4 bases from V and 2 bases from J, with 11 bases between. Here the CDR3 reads CASSSGQYNYGYTF. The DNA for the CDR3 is TGTGCCAGCAGTTCCGGACAATACAACTATGGCTACACCTTC.

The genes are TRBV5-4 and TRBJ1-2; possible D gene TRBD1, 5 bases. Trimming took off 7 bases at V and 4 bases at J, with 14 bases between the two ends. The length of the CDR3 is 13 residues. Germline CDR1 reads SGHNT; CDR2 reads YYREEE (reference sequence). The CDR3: CASRGAGGYGYTF. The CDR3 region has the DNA TGTGCCAGCCGCGGGGCTGGCGGCTATGGCTACACCTTC.

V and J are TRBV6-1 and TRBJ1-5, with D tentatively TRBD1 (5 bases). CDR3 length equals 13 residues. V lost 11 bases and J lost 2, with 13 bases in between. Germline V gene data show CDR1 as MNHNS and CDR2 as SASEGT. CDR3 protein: CASLGGGNQPQHF. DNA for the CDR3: TGTGCCTCCCTTGGGGGGGGCAATCAGCCCCAGCATTTT.

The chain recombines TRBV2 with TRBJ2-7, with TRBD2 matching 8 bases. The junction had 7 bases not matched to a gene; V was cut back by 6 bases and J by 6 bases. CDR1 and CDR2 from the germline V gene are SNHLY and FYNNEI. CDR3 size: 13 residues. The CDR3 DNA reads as TGTGCCAGCAGCCTTCGGGAGGGACGCGAGCAGTACTTC. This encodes CASSLREGREQYF.

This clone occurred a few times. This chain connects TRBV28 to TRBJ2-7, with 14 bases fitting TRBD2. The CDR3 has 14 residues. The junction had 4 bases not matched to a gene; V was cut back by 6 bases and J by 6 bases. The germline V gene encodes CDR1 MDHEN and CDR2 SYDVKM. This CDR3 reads CASRPGLAGAEQYF. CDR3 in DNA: TGTGCCAGCAGACCGGGACTAGCGGGAGCCGAGCAGTACTTC.

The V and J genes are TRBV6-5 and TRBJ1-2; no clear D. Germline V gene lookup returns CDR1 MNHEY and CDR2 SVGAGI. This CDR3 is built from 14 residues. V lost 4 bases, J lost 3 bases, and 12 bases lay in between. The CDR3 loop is CASSSIGLDYGYTF. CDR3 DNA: TGTGCCAGCAGTTCCATTGGACTGGACTATGGCTACACCTTC.

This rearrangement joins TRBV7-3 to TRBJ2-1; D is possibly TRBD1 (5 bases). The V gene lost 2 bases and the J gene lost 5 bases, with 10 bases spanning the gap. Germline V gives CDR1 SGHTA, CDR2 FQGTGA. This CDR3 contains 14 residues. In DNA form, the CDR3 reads TGTGCCAGCAGCTTAGGGGCGCCAAACAATGAGCAGTTCTTC. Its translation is CASSLGAPNNEQFF.

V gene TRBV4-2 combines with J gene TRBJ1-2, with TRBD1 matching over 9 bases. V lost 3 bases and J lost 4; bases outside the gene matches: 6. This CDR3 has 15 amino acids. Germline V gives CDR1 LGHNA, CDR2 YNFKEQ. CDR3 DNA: TGTGCCAGCAGCCAGAACCGGGACAGGGTCTATGGCTACACCTTC. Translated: CASSQNRDRVYGYTF.

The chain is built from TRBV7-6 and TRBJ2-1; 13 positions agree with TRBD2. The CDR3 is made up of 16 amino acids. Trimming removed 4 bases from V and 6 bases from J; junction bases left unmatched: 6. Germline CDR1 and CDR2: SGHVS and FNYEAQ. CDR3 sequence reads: CASSSRLAGGINEQFF. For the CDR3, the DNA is TGTGCCAGCAGCTCGAGACTAGCGGGGGGCATCAATGAGCAGTTCTTC. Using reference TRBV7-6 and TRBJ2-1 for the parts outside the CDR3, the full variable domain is GAGVSQSPRYKVTKRGQDVALRCDPISGHVSLYWYRQALGQGPEFLTYFNYEAQQDKSGLPNDRFSAERPEGSISTLTIQRTEQRDSAMYRCASSSRLAGGINEQFFGPGTRLTVL.

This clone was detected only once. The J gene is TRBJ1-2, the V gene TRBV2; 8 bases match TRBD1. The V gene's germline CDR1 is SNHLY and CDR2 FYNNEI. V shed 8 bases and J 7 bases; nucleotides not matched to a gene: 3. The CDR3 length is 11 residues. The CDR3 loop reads CASGTGPGYTF. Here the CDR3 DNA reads TGTGCCAGCGGGACAGGTCCTGGCTACACCTTC.

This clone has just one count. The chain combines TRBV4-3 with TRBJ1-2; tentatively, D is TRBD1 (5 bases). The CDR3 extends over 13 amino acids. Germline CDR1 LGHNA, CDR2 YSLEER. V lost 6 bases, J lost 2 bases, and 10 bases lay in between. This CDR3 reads CASSGEGNYGYTF. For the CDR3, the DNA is TGCGCCAGCAGTGGGGAGGGGAACTATGGCTACACCTTC.

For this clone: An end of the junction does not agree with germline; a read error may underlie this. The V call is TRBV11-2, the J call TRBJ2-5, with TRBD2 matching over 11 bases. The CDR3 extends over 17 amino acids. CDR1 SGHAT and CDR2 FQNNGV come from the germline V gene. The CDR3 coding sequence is TGTGCCAGCAGATTAGGGCCTAGCGGGAGGAGGACAGAGACCCAGTACTTC. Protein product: CASRLGPSGRRTETQYF.

The CDR3 loop reads CAISEMAPPVRSVEAFF. The CDR3 nucleotides are TGTGCCATCAGTGAGATGGCTCCCCCCGTTCGGAGCGTTGAAGCTTTCTTT. V gene TRBV10-3 combines with J gene TRBJ1-1; D gene ambiguous. Germline CDR1 and CDR2: ENHRY and SYGVKD. The CDR3 loop spans 17 amino acids. V gave up 2 bases and J gave up 7 bases, with 23 bases separating them.

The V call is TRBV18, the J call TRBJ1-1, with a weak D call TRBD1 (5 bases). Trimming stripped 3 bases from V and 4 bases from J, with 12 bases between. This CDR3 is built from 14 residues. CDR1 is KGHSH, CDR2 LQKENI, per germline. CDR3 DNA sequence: TGTGCCAGCTCACCGCAGGGTGACGGCACTGAAGCTTTCTTT. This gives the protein CASSPQGDGTEAFF.

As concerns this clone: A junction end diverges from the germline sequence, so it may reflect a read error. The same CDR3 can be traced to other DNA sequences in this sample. The CDR3 loop is CASSPQSEAFF. As DNA, the CDR3 is TGTGCCAGCTCGCCACAGAGTGAAGCTTTCTTT. The chain combines TRBV18 with TRBJ1-1; D call uncertain. Germline V gives CDR1 KGHSH, CDR2 LQKENI. The CDR3 loop spans 11 amino acids.

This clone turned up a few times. The CDR3 region has the DNA TGTGCCAGCAGCTTATCGGGTCCCAGCAATGAGCAGTTCTTC. Protein sequence: CASSLSGPSNEQFF. The chain links TRBV9 to TRBJ2-1; the D is unclear. The CDR3 has 14 residues. V lost 4 bases to trimming and J lost 6 bases, with 14 bases between them. Germline V lookup: CDR1 SGDLS, CDR2 YYNGEE. The complete variable domain, with remaining parts taken from reference TRBV9 and TRBJ2-1, reads DSGVTQTPKHLITATGQRVTLRCSPRSGDLSVYWYQQSLDQGLQFLIQYYNGEERAKGNILERFSAQQFPDLHSELNLSSLELGDSALYFCASSLSGPSNEQFFGPGTRLTVL.

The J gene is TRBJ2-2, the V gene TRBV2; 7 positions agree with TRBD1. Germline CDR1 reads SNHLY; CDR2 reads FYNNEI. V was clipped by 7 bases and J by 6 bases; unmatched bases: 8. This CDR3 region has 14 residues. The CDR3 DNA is TGTGCCAGCAAATATACCAGGGGGTCCGGGGAGCTGTTTTTT. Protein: CASKYTRGSGELFF.

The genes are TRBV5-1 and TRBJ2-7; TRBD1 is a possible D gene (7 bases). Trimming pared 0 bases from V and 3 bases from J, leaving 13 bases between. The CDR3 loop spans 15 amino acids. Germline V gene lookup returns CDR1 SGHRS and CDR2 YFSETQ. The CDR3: CASSLAGGGIYEQYF. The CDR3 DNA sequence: TGCGCCAGCAGCTTGGCCGGAGGGGGCATCTACGAGCAGTACTTC.

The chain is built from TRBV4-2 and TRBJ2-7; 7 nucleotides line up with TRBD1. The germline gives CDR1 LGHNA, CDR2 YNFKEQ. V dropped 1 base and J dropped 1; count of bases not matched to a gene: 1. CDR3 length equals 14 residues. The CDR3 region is CASSQGGQSYEQYF. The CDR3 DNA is TGTGCCAGCAGCCAAGGGGGACAGTCCTACGAGCAGTACTTC.

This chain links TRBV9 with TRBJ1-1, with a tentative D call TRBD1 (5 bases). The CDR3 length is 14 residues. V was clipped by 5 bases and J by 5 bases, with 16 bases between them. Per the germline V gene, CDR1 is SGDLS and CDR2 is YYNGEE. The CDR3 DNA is TGTGCCAGCAGTGGGGGGACGCTGGGAACTGAAGCTTTCTTT. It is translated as CASSGGTLGTEAFF.

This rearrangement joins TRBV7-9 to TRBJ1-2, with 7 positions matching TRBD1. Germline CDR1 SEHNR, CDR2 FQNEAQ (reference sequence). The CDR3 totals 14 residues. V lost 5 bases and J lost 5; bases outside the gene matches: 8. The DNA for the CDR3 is TGTGCCAGCAGCAAAGGACAGGCGGCTTATGGCTACACCTTC. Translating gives CASSKGQAAYGYTF.

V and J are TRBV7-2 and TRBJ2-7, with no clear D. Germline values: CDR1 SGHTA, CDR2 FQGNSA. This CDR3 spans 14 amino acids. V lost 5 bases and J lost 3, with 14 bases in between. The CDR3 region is CASSANPPGYEQYF. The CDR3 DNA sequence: TGTGCCAGCAGCGCCAATCCCCCCGGCTACGAGCAGTACTTC.

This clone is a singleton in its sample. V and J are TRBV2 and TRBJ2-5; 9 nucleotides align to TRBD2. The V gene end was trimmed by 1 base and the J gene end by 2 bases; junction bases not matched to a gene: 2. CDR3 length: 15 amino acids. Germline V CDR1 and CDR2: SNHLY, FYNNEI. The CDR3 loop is CASSEGLAGQETQYF. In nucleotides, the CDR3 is TGTGCCAGCAGTGAAGGGCTAGCGGGACAAGAGACCCAGTACTTC.

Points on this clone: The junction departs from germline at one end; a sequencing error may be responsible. The CDR3 DNA is TGTTCCAGCAGCTTCGGGGGCTACACCTTC. Protein: CSSSFGGYTF. The chain carries TRBV7-9 and TRBJ1-2; D gene ambiguous. Germline CDR1 is SEHNR and CDR2 is FQNEAQ (reference sequence). The CDR3 has 10 amino acids.